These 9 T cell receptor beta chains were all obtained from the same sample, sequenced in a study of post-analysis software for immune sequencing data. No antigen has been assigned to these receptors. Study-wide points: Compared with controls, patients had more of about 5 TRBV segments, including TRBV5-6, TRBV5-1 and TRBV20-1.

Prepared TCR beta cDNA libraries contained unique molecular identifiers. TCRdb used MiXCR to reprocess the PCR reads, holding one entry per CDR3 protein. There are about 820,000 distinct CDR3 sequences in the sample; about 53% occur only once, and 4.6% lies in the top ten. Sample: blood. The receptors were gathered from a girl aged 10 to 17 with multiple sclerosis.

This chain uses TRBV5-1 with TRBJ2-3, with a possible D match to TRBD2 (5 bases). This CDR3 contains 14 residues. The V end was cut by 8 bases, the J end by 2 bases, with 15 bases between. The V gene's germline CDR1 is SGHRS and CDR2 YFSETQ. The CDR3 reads CASGLHDTTDTQYF. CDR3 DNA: TGCGCCAGTGGACTGCACGACACCACAGATACGCAGTATTTT.

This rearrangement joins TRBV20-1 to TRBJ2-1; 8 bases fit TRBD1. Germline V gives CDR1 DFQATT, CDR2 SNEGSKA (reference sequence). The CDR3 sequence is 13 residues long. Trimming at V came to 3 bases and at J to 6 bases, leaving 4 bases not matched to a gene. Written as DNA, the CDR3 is TGCAGTGCTAGTGGGACAGGTTCCAATGAGCAGTTCTTC. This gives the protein CSASGTGSNEQFF.

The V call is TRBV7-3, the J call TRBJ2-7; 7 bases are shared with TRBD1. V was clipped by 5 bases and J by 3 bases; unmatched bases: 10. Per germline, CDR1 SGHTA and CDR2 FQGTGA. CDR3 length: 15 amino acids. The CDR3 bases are TGTGCCAGCAGCGAGGGGGCTACCCCCAACTACGAGCAGTACTTC. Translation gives CASSEGATPNYEQYF.

CDR3 sequence (DNA): TGCGCCAGCAGCTTGGGGACAGCAAGAGCCGAGCAGTACTTC. This translates into CASSLGTARAEQYF. The V call is TRBV5-1, the J call TRBJ2-7; tentatively, D is TRBD1 (6 bases). Germline V gene lookup returns CDR1 SGHRS and CDR2 YFSETQ. The V end lost 0 bases, the J end lost 6 bases, and 13 bases lay between the germline ends. This CDR3 comprises 14 residues.

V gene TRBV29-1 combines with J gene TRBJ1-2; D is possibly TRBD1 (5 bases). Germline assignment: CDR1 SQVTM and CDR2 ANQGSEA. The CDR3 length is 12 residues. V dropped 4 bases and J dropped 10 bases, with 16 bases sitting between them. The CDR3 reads CSVGPSDSVYTF. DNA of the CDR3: TGCAGCGTTGGGCCGTCTGACAGCGTCTACACCTTC.

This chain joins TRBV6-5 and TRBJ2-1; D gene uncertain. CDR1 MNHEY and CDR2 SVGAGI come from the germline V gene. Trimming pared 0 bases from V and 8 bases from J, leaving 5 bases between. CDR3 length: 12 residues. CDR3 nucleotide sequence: TGTGCCAGCAGTTACTCGACTGATGAGCAGTTCTTC. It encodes CASSYSTDEQFF.

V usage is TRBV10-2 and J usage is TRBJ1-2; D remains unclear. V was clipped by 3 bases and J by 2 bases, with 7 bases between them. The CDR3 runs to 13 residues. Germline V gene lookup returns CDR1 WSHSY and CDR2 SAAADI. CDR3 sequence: CASSEQLNYGYTF. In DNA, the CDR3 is TGCGCCAGCAGTGAACAATTGAACTATGGCTACACCTTC.

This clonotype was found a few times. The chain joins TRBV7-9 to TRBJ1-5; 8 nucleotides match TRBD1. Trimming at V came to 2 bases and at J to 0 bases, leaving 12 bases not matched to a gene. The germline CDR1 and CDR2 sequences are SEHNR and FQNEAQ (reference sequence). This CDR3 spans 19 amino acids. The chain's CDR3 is CASSLHERQGANSNQPQHF. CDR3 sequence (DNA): TGTGCCAGCAGCTTACACGAGAGGCAGGGGGCAAATAGCAATCAGCCCCAGCATTTT. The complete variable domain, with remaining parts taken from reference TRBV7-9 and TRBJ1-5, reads DTGVSQNPRHKITKRGQNVTFRCDPISEHNRLYWYRQTLGQGPEFLTYFQNEAQLEKSRLLSDRFSAERPKGSFSTLEIQRTEQGDSAMYLCASSLHERQGANSNQPQHFGDGTRLSIL.

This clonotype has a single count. In nucleotides, the CDR3 is TGTGCCAGCAGCTTAGAGGCCCGATCTCTGAACAATGAGCAGTTCTTC. Translating gives CASSLEARSLNNEQFF. The chain joins TRBV7-3 to TRBJ2-1; D remains unclear. The CDR3 loop spans 16 amino acids. With 2 bases removed from V and 5 bases from J, the gap between germline ends came to 16 bases. The germline V gene encodes CDR1 SGHTA and CDR2 FQGTGA. Filled out from reference TRBV7-3 and TRBJ2-1, the complete variable domain reads GAGVSQTPSNKVTEKGKYVELRCDPISGHTALYWYRQSLGQGPEFLIYFQGTGAADDSGLPNDRFFAVRPEGSVSTLKIQRTERGDSAVYLCASSLEARSLNNEQFFGPGTRLTVL.